Below, 30 T cell receptor beta chains from the same sample are listed, as sequenced in a study of T cells in Graves' hyperthyroidism and ophthalmopathy. Amplified regions were TCR beta CDR3 sequences from RNA transcripts. The HTBI primer set served for first-round RT-PCR of the TCR CDR3. TCRdb redid the calling of the multiplex PCR reads with MiXCR, one entry per CDR3 protein. The table lists 400,000 or so distinct CDR3 sequences, 13% to 15% of them singletons, with approximately 20% in the top ten. Sequencing input: blood. These receptors all stem from a woman aged 55 to 70 with Graves' ophthalmopathy.

The chain recombines TRBV28 with TRBJ1-3; no definite D call. The CDR3 contains 15 residues. Germline assignment: CDR1 MDHEN and CDR2 SYDVKM. V was clipped by 9 bases and J by 0 bases, with 15 bases between them. Here the CDR3 DNA reads TGTGCCAGTAACCGGCCAGGAATCTCTGGAAACACCATATATTTT. It specifies CASNRPGISGNTIYF.

This clonotype was detected ten times or more. The CDR3 is CASAISGSAYNEQFF. The CDR3 coding sequence is TGTGCCAGCGCAATCAGCGGGTCAGCCTACAATGAGCAGTTCTTC. This sequence joins TRBV7-3 and TRBJ2-1; maybe TRBD2 (6 bases). The germline V and J ends were trimmed by 8 bases and 2 bases, with 16 bases remaining between them. Germline V gives CDR1 SGHTA, CDR2 FQGTGA. This CDR3 contains 15 residues.

This clonotype appeared a few times. This rearrangement joins TRBV28 to TRBJ1-3; 8 positions agree with TRBD1. The V gene's germline CDR1 is MDHEN and CDR2 SYDVKM. The J segment lost 0 bases and the V segment lost 8 bases, leaving 6 bases of the junction unmatched. This CDR3 has 15 residues. CDR3 nucleotides: TGTGCCAGCGGGACAGGAAACCTCTCTGGAAACACCATATATTTT. It codes for CASGTGNLSGNTIYF.

This clonotype came up many times. The genes are TRBV11-2 and TRBJ2-7, with 7 bases that match TRBD2. CDR3 length equals 17 residues. CDR1 is SGHAT, CDR2 FQNNGV, per germline. J was trimmed by 2 bases and V by 1 base; bases with no gene match: 11. This chain's CDR3 is CASSLVGRASGPYEQYF. In nucleotides, the CDR3 is TGTGCCAGCAGCTTAGTTGGTCGGGCTAGCGGACCCTACGAGCAGTACTTC.

In this sample, this clonotype turned up a few times. V and J are TRBV4-2 and TRBJ1-5; D not certain. This CDR3 is built from 15 residues. Germline V gives CDR1 LGHNA, CDR2 YNFKEQ. V gave up 1 base and J gave up 4 bases, with 11 bases separating them. The CDR3 sequence: CASSQAHSENQPQHF. CDR3 sequence (DNA): TGTGCCAGCAGCCAAGCGCACAGCGAGAATCAGCCCCAGCATTTT.

To note about this clonotype: One base away lies a much larger clone, so this may be a sequencing read error. The V call is TRBV18, the J call TRBJ2-3; no clear D. V lost 5 bases and J 4 bases, leaving 13 bases between the germline ends. The CDR3 totals 14 residues. Germline V gene sequence: CDR1 KGHSH, CDR2 LQKENI. The CDR3 DNA is TGTGCCAGCTCATCCTCGTCTGGGGCAGATACGCAGTATTTT. It is translated as CASSSSSGADTQYF.

This clonotype showed up many times. The V call is TRBV7-2, the J call TRBJ2-2; D ambiguous. The CDR3 is 15 amino acids. Germline values: CDR1 SGHTA, CDR2 FQGNSA. The germline V and J ends were trimmed by 7 bases and 1 base, with 13 bases remaining between them. The DNA of the CDR3 is TGTGCCAGCACCCCCTTGCGGCAGAACACCGGGGAGCTGTTTTTT. Its protein is CASTPLRQNTGELFF.

This clonotype was seen many times. The gene calls are TRBV2 and TRBJ2-5; TRBD2 is a possible D gene (6 bases). The germline V and J ends were trimmed by 1 base and 5 bases, with 14 bases remaining between them. There are 15 residues in the CDR3. CDR1 and CDR2 (germline): SNHLY, FYNNEI. CDR3 DNA sequence: TGTGCCAGCAGTGAAGGCCTGGGGGGTAGGGAGACCCAGTACTTC. Its protein product is CASSEGLGGRETQYF.

This clonotype was observed at least ten times. J is TRBJ2-5 and V is TRBV20-1, with 9 bases identical to TRBD1. Germline values: CDR1 DFQATT, CDR2 SNEGSKA (reference sequence). V dropped 3 bases and J dropped 4; count of bases not matched to a gene: 3. The CDR3 extends over 13 amino acids. Here the CDR3 DNA reads TGCAGTGCTAGCGGGACAGGGCTAGAGACCCAGTACTTC. This gives the protein CSASGTGLETQYF.

The chain carries TRBV12-3 or TRBV12-4 and TRBJ1-2, with 7 nucleotides matching TRBD1. V gave up 3 bases and J gave up 6 bases; unmatched junction bases: 10. CDR3 length: 15 amino acids. Here the CDR3 reads CASSFQGGGLDGYTF. CDR3 coding DNA: TGTGCCAGCAGTTTTCAAGGAGGGGGCCTCGATGGCTACACCTTC.

The V gene is TRBV13, the J gene TRBJ2-2, with D tentatively TRBD1 (6 bases). Deletions cut 5 bases from V and 1 base from J, with 14 bases between. The CDR3 sequence is 16 residues long. Germline loops: CDR1 PRHDT, CDR2 FYEKMQ (reference sequence). In DNA, the CDR3 is TGTGCCAGCAGCGCAACAGGGTGGGGGAACACCGGGGAGCTGTTTTTT. Translation gives CASSATGWGNTGELFF.

The table lists this clonotype with a few counts. The V and J genes are TRBV5-5 and TRBJ2-1; a weak D match, TRBD2 (5 bases). V lost 4 bases and J 2 bases, leaving 13 bases between the germline ends. CDR3 size: 15 residues. Per germline, CDR1 SGHKS and CDR2 YYEKEE (reference sequence). The CDR3 loop is CASSAGLAAYNEQFF. CDR3 DNA sequence: TGTGCCAGCAGCGCCGGACTTGCAGCCTACAATGAGCAGTTCTTC.

With respect to this clonotype: One end of the junction fails to match germline, which may point to a read error. The chain uses TRBV12-3 or TRBV12-4 and TRBJ1-5; 11 bases are shared with TRBD1. The CDR3 is made up of 14 amino acids. Here the CDR3 DNA reads TGTGTCAGCAGTGGGGACAGGGGGGAACAGCCCCAGCATTTT. This gives the protein CVSSGDRGEQPQHF.

V is TRBV24-1 and J is TRBJ2-1; D may correspond to TRBD1 or TRBD2 (6 bases each). The V end was cut by 3 bases, the J end by 2 bases, with 22 bases between. CDR3 length: 19 residues. Germline V CDR1 and CDR2: KGHDR, SFDVKD. The CDR3 DNA sequence: TGTGCCACCAGTGATCATTTGGGGGGCCAAAGTGGGGCCTACAATGAGCAGTTCTTC. It codes for CATSDHLGGQSGAYNEQFF.

This clonotype was detected ten times or more. The CDR3 spells CASSLKGTGGYGYTF. For the CDR3, the DNA is TGTGCCAGCAGTTTAAAAGGGACAGGGGGCTATGGCTACACCTTC. This chain uses TRBV27 with TRBJ1-2; 11 nucleotides line up with TRBD1. The CDR3 is made up of 15 amino acids. Per the germline V gene, CDR1 is MNHEY and CDR2 is SMNVEV (reference sequence). The trim removed 2 bases at V and 4 bases at J, leaving 3 bases unmatched.

This clonotype was observed a handful of times. CDR3 bases: TGTGCCATCAGTGAGTCAGGACAGGGTAGAGACACTGAAGCTTTCTTT. This sequence encodes CAISESGQGRDTEAFF. The V and J genes are TRBV10-3 and TRBJ1-1, with TRBD1 matching over 8 bases. V dropped 0 bases and J dropped 3; count of bases not matched to a gene: 6. Germline V gene data show CDR1 as ENHRY and CDR2 as SYGVKD. The length of the CDR3 is 16 residues.

This clonotype was found a few times. This chain joins TRBV9 and TRBJ2-2; D is possibly TRBD2 (6 bases). Germline loops: CDR1 SGDLS, CDR2 YYNGEE. There are 15 residues in the CDR3. Trimming left V 3 bases short and J 4 bases short, with 13 bases between. The DNA of the CDR3 is TGTGCCAGCAGCGAGACTAGGACTCGCACCGGGGAGCTGTTTTTT. Translation gives CASSETRTRTGELFF.

This clonotype has a count of ten or more. The genes are TRBV28 and TRBJ2-7; the match to TRBD2 covers 9 bases. Germline CDR1 MDHEN, CDR2 SYDVKM. The CDR3 runs to 14 residues. Trimming cost V 9 bases and J 1 base; bases outside gene matches: 7. The CDR3 here is CASFRTSASYEQYF. The CDR3 bases are TGTGCCAGTTTTAGGACTAGCGCTTCCTACGAGCAGTACTTC.

This clonotype was detected many times. As DNA, the CDR3 is TGTGCCAGCAGTTTAGGAGGGGACACTGAAGCTTTCTTT. It encodes CASSLGGDTEAFF. The chain couples TRBV27 to TRBJ1-1; D perhaps matches TRBD1 (5 bases). The CDR3 totals 13 residues. Trimming removed 2 bases at V and 3 bases at J, with 7 bases between. Per the germline V gene, CDR1 is MNHEY and CDR2 is SMNVEV (reference sequence).

This clonotype appeared many times. V usage is TRBV3-1 and J usage is TRBJ1-1, with 7 bases fitting TRBD1. The V and J ends lost 8 bases and 4 bases, in that order; junction bases with no gene match: 16. The CDR3 consists of 16 residues. CDR1 LGHDT and CDR2 YNNKEL come from the germline V gene (reference sequence). CDR3 residues: CASAPLSRGFGTEAFF. The CDR3 DNA is TGTGCCAGCGCACCATTGAGCAGGGGGTTCGGCACTGAAGCTTTCTTT.

This clonotype was seen more than once but under ten times. This sequence may be a read error, since a much larger clone differs from it by one base. The chain has TRBV5-1 and TRBJ1-1, with 12 bases fitting TRBD1. The CDR3 has 16 amino acids. CDR1 SGHRS and CDR2 YFSETQ come from the germline V gene. The CDR3 sequence: CVSSNRDRGRNTEAFF. CDR3 in DNA: TGTGTCAGCAGCAACCGGGACAGGGGGCGGAACACTGAAGCTTTCTTT. Full variable domain (outside the CDR3, taken from reference TRBV5-1 and TRBJ1-1): KAGVTQTPRYLIKTRGQQVTLSCSPISGHRSVSWYQQTPGQGLQFLFEYFSETQRNKGNFPGRFSGRQFSNSRSEMNVSTLELGDSALYLCVSSNRDRGRNTEAFFGQGTRLTVV.

This clonotype was recorded at least ten times. The chain uses TRBV2 and TRBJ1-3; 7 positions agree with TRBD1. CDR1 SNHLY and CDR2 FYNNEI come from the germline V gene. The CDR3 is made up of 16 amino acids. Trimming cost V 4 bases and J 2 bases; bases outside gene matches: 8. The CDR3 is CASSGQGRSAGNTIYF. In nucleotides, the CDR3 is TGTGCCAGCAGTGGACAGGGTAGGAGCGCTGGAAACACCATATATTTT.

This clonotype was observed at least ten times. The chain is built from TRBV27 and TRBJ2-5; TRBD2 agrees at 10 bases. In germline, CDR1 is MNHEY, CDR2 SMNVEV (reference sequence). V lost 0 bases and J lost 6; bases outside the gene matches: 4. The CDR3 length is 15 residues. In nucleotides, the CDR3 is TGTGCCAGCAGTTTATCGACTAGCGGGTATAAGACCCAGTACTTC. Its translation is CASSLSTSGYKTQYF.

A remark on this clonotype: A much larger clone lies a single base off, so this may be a read error. It is likely a read error, because the conserved phenylalanine at the end of the CDR3 is missing. The V gene is TRBV5-1, the J gene TRBJ2-2; D uncertain. Per germline, CDR1 SGHRS and CDR2 YFSETQ. V lost 5 bases to trimming and J lost 0 bases, with 14 bases between them. The CDR3 runs 16 residues. As DNA, the CDR3 is TGCGCCAGCAGGCCCGCAGGTCGCCCGAACACCGGGGAGCTGTTTCTT. Amino acids: CASRPAGRPNTGELFL.

This clonotype was picked up a small number of times. The V gene is TRBV27, the J gene TRBJ2-7, with 9 bases that match TRBD2. The V gene end was trimmed by 4 bases and the J gene end by 5 bases; junction bases not matched to a gene: 9. This CDR3 is built from 15 residues. The germline V gene encodes CDR1 MNHEY and CDR2 SMNVEV (reference sequence). CDR3 residues: CASSWSLAGRNEQYF. The CDR3 bases are TGTGCCAGCAGTTGGTCGCTAGCGGGGAGGAACGAGCAGTACTTC.

This clonotype was detected ten times or more. The chain has TRBV3-1 and TRBJ2-2, with no clear D. The CDR3 length is 15 residues. Germline lookup yields CDR1 LGHDT and CDR2 YNNKEL (reference sequence). V shed 0 bases and J shed 0 bases, with 5 bases lying between them. In DNA, the CDR3 is TGTGCCAGCAGCCAAGATAAAACGAACACCGGGGAGCTGTTTTTT. This encodes CASSQDKTNTGELFF.

This clonotype was counted many times. V usage is TRBV28 and J usage is TRBJ2-1; D might be TRBD2 (6 bases). Germline assignment: CDR1 MDHEN and CDR2 SYDVKM. The CDR3 runs 16 residues. V lost 3 bases and J 1 base, leaving 13 bases between the germline ends. The CDR3 here is CASSLRTGVSYNEQFF. CDR3 bases: TGTGCCAGCAGTTTGCGGACGGGAGTGTCCTACAATGAGCAGTTCTTC.

The chain has TRBV5-6 and TRBJ2-5; TRBD1 is a possible D gene (7 bases). V was shortened by 5 bases and J by 7 bases, with 21 bases between the two germline ends. The CDR3 loop spans 15 amino acids. Looked up from germline, CDR1 is SGHDT and CDR2 is YYEEEE. The CDR3 bases are TGTGCCAGCAGTGTCGGGGGCAGGGGGGCCGGGACCCAGTACTTC. It is translated as CASSVGGRGAGTQYF. The full variable domain, rest sourced from reference TRBV5-6 and TRBJ2-5, is DAGVTQSPTHLIKTRGQQVTLRCSPKSGHDTVSWYQQALGQGPQFIFQYYEEEERQRGNFPDRFSGHQFPNYSSELNVNALLLGDSALYLCASSVGGRGAGTQYFGPGTRLLVL.

The chain employs TRBV12-3 or TRBV12-4 and TRBJ1-5; the D gene is possibly TRBD1 (5 bases). V lost 6 bases and J lost 3, with 18 bases in between. CDR3 length: 16 residues. This CDR3 is CASRGPGEGANQPQHF. CDR3 nucleotide sequence: TGTGCCAGCAGGGGACCGGGCGAAGGGGCCAATCAGCCCCAGCATTTT.

This chain connects TRBV28 to TRBJ2-1, with 7 bases fitting TRBD1. The CDR3 length is 10 residues. CDR1 is MDHEN, CDR2 SYDVKM, per germline. With 5 bases clipped from V and 14 bases from J, the junction kept 3 bases outside the gene matches. The CDR3 sequence is CASSGTAKFF. DNA for the CDR3: TGTGCCAGCAGTGGGACAGCAAAGTTCTTC.